The 25 T cell receptor beta chains presented below share a single source sample, sequenced in a study of beta chain features in type 1 diabetes. Antigen specificity for these receptors is unknown. The authors reverse transcribed all of the isolated RNA, so sequencing captured expressed TCRB transcripts. The protocol was immunoSEQ multiplex PCR, while the TCRdb copy is restricted to in-frame clones and leaves out a portion. Of around 100,000 clones in the sample, 28% are singletons; the top ten hold around 0.5%. The study, taken as a whole, reports: All four CD4+ subsets from Type 1 diabetes patients carried moderately but significantly shorter TCRB CDR3s.

What was sequenced was central memory CD4+ T cells from blood. These receptors originate from a young woman with type 1 diabetes.

This chain connects TRBV27 to TRBJ2-3, with 8 positions matching TRBD1. V was clipped by 5 bases and J by 5 bases; unmatched bases: 6. This CDR3 contains 14 residues. Germline V gene lookup returns CDR1 MNHEY and CDR2 SMNVEV (reference sequence). CDR3 loop: CASSPGQAKDTQYF. The CDR3 DNA is TGTGCCAGCAGTCCGGGACAGGCCAAAGATACGCAGTATTTT.

The chain links TRBV29-1 to TRBJ2-1, with D hard to call. CDR3 length: 13 residues. V lost 6 bases and J 7 bases, leaving 16 bases between the germline ends. Per the germline V gene, CDR1 is SQVTM and CDR2 is ANQGSEA. The CDR3 sequence is CSVSFVHWNEQFF. The CDR3 DNA reads TGCAGCGTGTCATTTGTACATTGGAATGAGCAGTTCTTC.

The chain carries TRBV14 and TRBJ2-1; TRBD2 aligns across 9 bases. This CDR3 is 17 amino acids long. Germline trimming cut 2 bases from V and 7 bases from J; bases unmatched to any gene: 12. The germline V gene has CDR1 SGHDN and CDR2 FVKESK. CDR3 residues: CASSQIAGQAGGNEQFF. DNA of the CDR3: TGTGCCAGCAGCCAAATAGCCGGCCAAGCGGGGGGAAATGAGCAGTTCTTC.

The V call is TRBV14, the J call TRBJ2-3; D call uncertain. The length of the CDR3 is 13 residues. V was cut by 5 bases and J by 2 bases, with 8 bases left in between. CDR1 is SGHDN and CDR2 is FVKESK in the germline V gene. The CDR3 sequence is CASSGQTTDTQYF. CDR3 coding DNA: TGTGCCAGCAGCGGGCAGACCACAGATACGCAGTATTTT.

This chain uses TRBV5-1 with TRBJ1-5; D not certain. This CDR3 is built from 14 residues. Per the germline V gene, CDR1 is SGHRS and CDR2 is YFSETQ. Between the trimmed V and J ends, which lost 4 bases and 2 bases, there was a span of 10 bases. CDR3 DNA: TGCGCCAGCAGCGAGGACGGGGGCAATCAGCCCCAGCATTTT. Translating gives CASSEDGGNQPQHF.

J is TRBJ2-2 and V is TRBV6-5; 7 bases agree with TRBD2. The V gene end was trimmed by 5 bases and the J gene end by 5 bases; junction bases not matched to a gene: 2. The CDR3 is made up of 13 amino acids. Germline V gene data show CDR1 as MNHEY and CDR2 as SVGAGI. The DNA for the CDR3 is TGTGCCAGCAGTCAGCGGGAAACCGGGGAGCTGTTTTTT. Protein: CASSQRETGELFF.

This sequence joins TRBV11-1 and TRBJ2-4; 16 bases map to TRBD2. Germline V gene lookup returns CDR1 SGHAT and CDR2 FQDESV (reference sequence). There are 19 residues in the CDR3. V gave up 4 bases and J gave up 1 base; unmatched junction bases: 7. The CDR3 is CASSSGLAGGGAAKNIQYF. DNA for the CDR3: TGTGCCAGCAGCTCGGGACTAGCGGGAGGGGGCGCTGCCAAAAACATTCAGTACTTC.

This clone has more than one count but fewer than ten. V gene TRBV10-3 combines with J gene TRBJ2-1, with 8 positions matching TRBD1. Germline-derived CDR1 and CDR2 are ENHRY and SYGVKD. Unmatched junction bases numbered 7, after V lost 6 bases and J lost 9 bases. The CDR3 runs to 13 residues. As DNA, the CDR3 is TGTGCCATCAGGTCGACAGGGGCGGGTGAGCAGTTCTTC. It is translated as CAIRSTGAGEQFF.

This sequence joins TRBV18 and TRBJ1-1; 9 bases are shared with TRBD1. CDR1 is KGHSH and CDR2 is LQKENI in the germline V gene. There are 16 residues in the CDR3. Germline trimming cut 1 base from V and 0 bases from J; bases unmatched to any gene: 3. The CDR3 nucleotides are TGTGCCAGCTCACCACGGACAGGGGCAGTGAACACTGAAGCTTTCTTT. Its protein product is CASSPRTGAVNTEAFF.

The sample holds a few counts of this clone. This rearrangement joins TRBV2 to TRBJ2-2; TRBD1 matches 8 bases. Trimming took 4 bases from V and 4 from J; bases not matched to a gene: 14. Germline assignment: CDR1 SNHLY and CDR2 FYNNEI. This CDR3 has 18 amino acids. The CDR3 loop reads CASSGSWGQARFTGELFF. As DNA, the CDR3 is TGTGCCAGCAGTGGCTCTTGGGGACAGGCCCGTTTCACCGGGGAGCTGTTTTTT.

This clone came up many times. The chain is built from TRBV11-2 and TRBJ2-7; 10 positions agree with TRBD1. There are 14 residues in the CDR3. Germline V gene lookup returns CDR1 SGHAT and CDR2 FQNNGV. V shed 5 bases and J 4 bases; nucleotides not matched to a gene: 5. CDR3 region: CASSRGQGQYEQYV. The CDR3 DNA sequence: TGTGCCAGCAGCCGGGGACAGGGGCAATACGAGCAGTACGTC.

In its sample, this clone was seen a few times. The genes are TRBV11-2 and TRBJ1-4, with D maybe TRBD1 (5 bases). Germline CDR1 and CDR2: SGHAT and FQNNGV. V was clipped by 6 bases and J by 5 bases, with 16 bases between them. This CDR3 has 15 amino acids. CDR3 sequence (DNA): TGTGCCAGCAGGCCTTCAGGGTCGAGGAATGAAAAACTGTTTTTT. It encodes CASRPSGSRNEKLFF.

The chain has TRBV10-1 and TRBJ2-1, with a weak D call TRBD1 (6 bases). The V gene lost 3 bases and the J gene lost 4 bases, with 13 bases spanning the gap. Germline CDR1 WNHNN, CDR2 SYGVQD (reference sequence). The CDR3 covers 15 residues. CDR3 DNA sequence: TGCGCCAGCAGTGAAGGGCAGGGGAGTTACAATGAGCAGTTCTTC. It translates to CASSEGQGSYNEQFF.

Only a few counts were recorded for this clone. The chain is built from TRBV6-5 and TRBJ1-2; perhaps TRBD1 as D (6 bases). V was cut by 4 bases and J by 6 bases, with 9 bases left in between. From germline, CDR1 is MNHEY and CDR2 SVGAGI. The CDR3 runs 12 residues. The DNA of the CDR3 is TGTGCCAGCAGTTGGGGGGGCAATGGCTACACCTTC. Translation gives CASSWGGNGYTF.

This chain joins TRBV6-5 and TRBJ1-2, with 7 bases lining up with TRBD1. This CDR3 has 12 residues. The V and J ends lost 3 bases and 7 bases, in that order; junction bases with no gene match: 2. CDR1 is MNHEY and CDR2 is SVGAGI in the germline V gene. The chain's CDR3 is CASSYGTAGYTF. CDR3 DNA: TGTGCCAGCAGTTATGGGACAGCTGGCTACACCTTC.

V usage is TRBV5-1 and J usage is TRBJ2-3; 11 bases are shared with TRBD2. CDR3 length: 18 amino acids. V lost 2 bases, J lost 4 bases, and 12 bases stayed unmatched. Looked up from germline, CDR1 is SGHRS and CDR2 is YFSETQ. This CDR3 is CASSFIQTSGMVADTQYF. Written as DNA, the CDR3 is TGCGCCAGCAGCTTTATACAGACTAGCGGGATGGTGGCAGATACGCAGTATTTT.

The table lists this clone with a few counts. The J gene is TRBJ2-1, the V gene TRBV4-3; D not certain. Germline lookup yields CDR1 LGHNA and CDR2 YSLEER. V was pared by 4 bases and J by 0 bases, with 13 bases between. The CDR3 sequence is 16 residues long. The CDR3 region is CASSPRSRNSYNEQFF. The CDR3 nucleotides are TGCGCCAGCAGCCCGCGAAGCCGTAACTCCTACAATGAGCAGTTCTTC.

The rearrangement uses TRBV6-5 and TRBJ1-5, with 7 bases lining up with TRBD1. V was pared by 8 bases and J by 4 bases, with 8 bases of the junction left unmatched. This CDR3 has 14 amino acids. In germline, CDR1 is MNHEY, CDR2 SVGAGI. CDR3 DNA sequence: TGTGCCAGCCGAAAACTGACAGGGAATCAGCCCCAGCATTTT. Its translation: CASRKLTGNQPQHF.

In its sample, this clone was seen a few times. The chain is built from TRBV7-2 and TRBJ2-7; D is unresolved. CDR1 and CDR2 (germline): SGHTA, FQGNSA. V dropped 2 bases and J dropped 0 bases, with 5 bases sitting between them. The CDR3 has 13 amino acids. The CDR3 nucleotides read TGTGCCAGCAGCTTACAGGACTCCTACGAGCAGTACTTC. Its translation is CASSLQDSYEQYF.

J is TRBJ2-6 and V is TRBV13, with unresolved D. The CDR3 length is 15 residues. V was cut by 1 base and J by 4 bases, with 8 bases left in between. Germline CDR1 PRHDT, CDR2 FYEKMQ (reference sequence). CDR3 sequence (DNA): TGTGCCAGCAGCTTAGTATTCCCCGGGGCCAACGTCCTGACTTTC. Amino acid sequence: CASSLVFPGANVLTF.

The gene calls are TRBV4-3 and TRBJ1-2; 7 bases match TRBD1. V shed 6 bases and J 8 bases; nucleotides not matched to a gene: 12. The CDR3 loop spans 14 amino acids. Germline V gene data show CDR1 as LGHNA and CDR2 as YSLEER. The DNA for the CDR3 is TGCGCCAGCAGTTCCGCTAACAGGGGTGGCGGCTACACCTTC. This codes for CASSSANRGGGYTF.

This clone was observed a handful of times. The chain employs TRBV9 and TRBJ2-5, with D maybe TRBD2 (6 bases). Germline V CDR1 and CDR2: SGDLS, YYNGEE. The CDR3 length is 15 residues. V gave up 4 bases and J gave up 4 bases, with 17 bases separating them. The CDR3 region is CASSPHPTGVETQYF. The CDR3 bases are TGTGCCAGCAGCCCTCACCCAACGGGAGTAGAGACCCAGTACTTC. The entire variable domain, with the rest obtained from reference TRBV9 and TRBJ2-5, is as follows: DSGVTQTPKHLITATGQRVTLRCSPRSGDLSVYWYQQSLDQGLQFLIQYYNGEERAKGNILERFSAQQFPDLHSELNLSSLELGDSALYFCASSPHPTGVETQYFGPGTRLLVL.

This clone has just a few counts. The chain joins TRBV30 to TRBJ1-2; 7 nucleotides align to TRBD1. CDR1 is GTSNPN, CDR2 SVGIG, per germline (reference sequence). The CDR3 is 15 residues long. V shed 3 bases, J shed 4 bases, and the junction held 11 bases outside the gene matches. In DNA, the CDR3 is TGTGCCTGGAGGACTACACAGGGGATTGGCTATGGCTACACCTTC. Protein: CAWRTTQGIGYGYTF.

This clone has just a few counts. The CDR3 coding sequence is TGTGCCAGCTCACTCAAATCAGGGGGCCATGAGCAGTTCTTC. This gives the protein CASSLKSGGHEQFF. The chain employs TRBV18 and TRBJ2-1; TRBD1 matches at 8 bases. The germline CDR1 and CDR2 sequences are KGHSH and LQKENI. This CDR3 has 14 residues. The junction had 7 bases not matched to a gene; V was cut back by 4 bases and J by 8 bases.

The chain couples TRBV19 to TRBJ2-4; D possibly corresponds to TRBD1 (6 bases). Trimming took 9 bases from V and 8 from J, leaving 23 bases between them. There are 15 residues in the CDR3. Germline V gives CDR1 LNHDA, CDR2 SQIVND (reference sequence). The CDR3 region is CASHEQGQSRDIQYF. Written as DNA, the CDR3 is TGTGCCAGCCACGAACAGGGCCAATCAAGGGACATTCAGTACTTC.